This is a list of T cell receptor beta chains from one sample in a study of CD8 T cells in ankylosing spondylitis. From the 5' RACE reads, TCRdb called clonotypes with MiXCR, one entry per CDR3 protein. The sample has more than 100,000 distinct CDR3 sequences; about an eighth are singletons. The source material was blood, either unsorted or a sorted T cell fraction (not recorded which). Receptors originate from a female donor with ankylosing spondylitis or in good health (not recorded which). CDR3s include the opening cysteine and the closing phenylalanine or tryptophan. The D gene is left open where the match is weak. Size values are once, few and many counts, or a class for expanded clones, and some rows have none.

cdr3_aa	cdr3_nt	clone_size	d_call	j_call	v_call
CASSFRTEENNYGYTF	TGCGCCAGCAGCTTTCGGACAGAAGAAAATAACTATGGCTACACCTTC	many	.	TRBJ1-2	TRBV5-1
CATSRNRVGEKLFF	TGTGCCACCAGCAGGAACAGGGTGGGCGAAAAACTGTTTTTT	many	.	TRBJ1-4	TRBV15
CASSLDGALGGYTF	TGCGCCAGCAGCTTGGACGGGGCGCTGGGTGGCTACACCTTC	many	.	TRBJ1-2	TRBV5-1
CASSSGTGDNEQFF	TGCGCCAGCAGCTCTGGGACAGGAGACAATGAGCAGTTCTTC	.	TRBD1	TRBJ2-1	TRBV5-1
CASSRTGTGKGYTF	TGTGCCAGCAGCCGCACCGGGACAGGGAAAGGCTACACCTTC	many	TRBD1	TRBJ1-2	TRBV27
CASITQGFAGELFF	TGTGCCAGCATAACGCAGGGCTTCGCCGGGGAGCTGTTTTTT	many	.	TRBJ2-2	TRBV2
CASRAWRQTLLSNTGELFF	TGTGCCAGCAGGGCATGGCGTCAGACGCTCCTATCGAACACCGGGGAGCTGTTTTTT	.	.	TRBJ2-2	TRBV11-2
CASSFVAGGSYEQYF	TGCGCCAGCAGCTTTGTAGCGGGGGGCTCCTACGAGCAGTACTTC	many	TRBD2	TRBJ2-7	TRBV5-1
CASSLALAGQAEQFF	TGCGCCAGCAGCTTGGCTCTAGCGGGTCAGGCGGAGCAGTTCTTC	many	TRBD2	TRBJ2-1	TRBV5-1
CSARDQWAGGNTIYF	TGCAGTGCTAGAGATCAGTGGGCCGGTGGAAACACCATATATTTT	.	.	TRBJ1-3	TRBV20-1
CASSFGTRVPSTDTQYF	TGTGCCAGCAGCTTTGGAACTCGGGTTCCTAGCACAGATACGCAGTATTTT	many	.	TRBJ2-3	TRBV5-4
CASSVPGARSYEQYF	TGTGCCAGCAGCGTCCCGGGAGCCCGCTCCTACGAGCAGTACTTC	.	.	TRBJ2-7	TRBV12-3/TRBV12-4
CATRRDPETQYF	TGTGCCACCAGACGAGACCCCGAGACCCAGTACTTC	many	.	TRBJ2-5	TRBV24-1
CASSLVVRLPAYNEQFF	TGTGCCAGCAGCTTAGTGGTGCGACTACCGGCCTACAATGAGCAGTTCTTC	many	.	TRBJ2-1	TRBV11-2
CAWKGRMNTEAFF	TGTGCCTGGAAAGGACGGATGAACACTGAAGCTTTCTTT	.	.	TRBJ1-1	TRBV30
CASSLRGLQGYTF	TGTGCCAGCAGCTTGAGGGGGCTGCAAGGCTACACCTTC	few	TRBD1	TRBJ1-2	TRBV7-9
CAWSDRVGAEAFF	TGTGCCTGGAGCGACAGGGTGGGCGCTGAAGCTTTCTTT	.	TRBD1	TRBJ1-1	TRBV30
CASSLSGVSYNSPLHF	TGTGCCAGCAGTTTATCCGGGGTGTCCTATAATTCACCCCTCCACTTT	.	.	TRBJ1-6	TRBV27
CSAGSNTEAFF	TGCAGTGCGGGGAGTAACACTGAAGCTTTCTTT	many	.	TRBJ1-1	TRBV20-1
CASSLAIGEQFF	TGTGCCAGCAGTTTGGCGATCGGTGAGCAGTTCTTC	many	.	TRBJ2-1	TRBV12-3/TRBV12-4
CASISGSGANVLTF	TGTGCCAGCATCTCTGGGTCTGGGGCCAACGTCCTGACTTTC	.	.	TRBJ2-6	TRBV25-1
CASSSSYRASYEQYF	TGTGCCAGCAGTTCCTCATACAGGGCTTCCTACGAGCAGTACTTC	.	.	TRBJ2-7	TRBV27
CSVSAVANYGYTF	TGCAGCGTTAGCGCGGTCGCTAACTATGGCTACACCTTC	many	.	TRBJ1-2	TRBV29-1
CSASGAAHAGELFF	TGCAGTGCTAGCGGGGCCGCACACGCCGGGGAGCTGTTTTTT	many	.	TRBJ2-2	TRBV20-1